These 8 T cell receptor beta chains were all obtained from the same sample, sequenced in a study of T-cell memory formation after mild COVID-19 (dated by TCRdb to the early 2020s). The method behind the library was 5' RACE. The instrument given in TCRdb is Illumina NovaSeq 6000. TCRdb reprocessed the public reads (quality trimming at Q25 with fastp, clone calling with MiXCR) and kept in-frame beta chains. When rows share a CDR3 protein, they turn into one entry using the most common DNA and genes. The sample has fewer than 450,000 distinct CDR3 sequences on record, around 24% of them singletons. 8.5% to 10% of the sample is held by the ten biggest clonotypes. Sequenced: PBMCs or a T cell subset sorted from them (not recorded which). These receptor sequences come from an adult woman who had mild COVID-19 (a few samples of this study predate the infection). The sample titles of this study are shuffled in the database, so cell type and time point are left out; the donor was told from shared clones.

V is TRBV20-1 and J is TRBJ1-5; TRBD1 agrees at 7 bases. The CDR3 consists of 16 residues. CDR1 is DFQATT, CDR2 SNEGSKA, per germline (reference sequence). V trimming: 0 bases; J trimming: 2 bases; junction bases outside the gene matches: 7. The CDR3, as DNA: TGCAGTGCTAGAGACTCGACAGGGTCTGGCAATCAGCCCCAGCATTTT. It encodes CSARDSTGSGNQPQHF.

This chain joins TRBV6-1 and TRBJ2-5, with TRBD1 matching 7 bases. After removal of 4 bases from V and 4 bases from J, the junction contained 9 bases not matched to a gene. The CDR3 sequence is 15 residues long. From germline, CDR1 is MNHNS and CDR2 SASEGT. The CDR3: CASSGDSLYVETQYF. The CDR3 DNA reads as TGTGCCAGCAGTGGGGACAGCCTGTACGTAGAGACCCAGTACTTC.

V gene TRBV24-1 combines with J gene TRBJ2-3; D remains unclear. The V end was cut by 1 base, the J end by 5 bases, with 3 bases between. The length of the CDR3 is 12 residues. Germline CDR1 KGHDR, CDR2 SFDVKD. CDR3 bases: TGTGCCACCAGTGATTTCGGAGATACGCAGTATTTT. This gives the protein CATSDFGDTQYF.

This clonotype was counted only a few times. The chain joins TRBV19 to TRBJ1-1; unclear D gene. V lost 3 bases and J lost 4, with 3 bases in between. The CDR3 sequence is 11 residues long. Germline assignment: CDR1 LNHDA and CDR2 SQIVND (reference sequence). CDR3 nucleotides: TGTGCCAGTAGTATCCTCACTGAAGCTTTCTTT. Amino acid sequence: CASSILTEAFF.

This clonotype came up many times. The chain recombines TRBV12-3 or TRBV12-4 with TRBJ2-3, with 9 bases lining up with TRBD1. V lost 2 bases to trimming and J lost 4 bases; unmatched junction nucleotides: 4. The CDR3 covers 15 residues. The DNA for the CDR3 is TGTGCCAGCAGTTTAAGGGACAGGGATTCAGATACGCAGTATTTT. This sequence encodes CASSLRDRDSDTQYF.

This clonotype has only a few counts. V gene TRBV7-8 combines with J gene TRBJ2-1; D uncertain. The CDR3 extends over 15 amino acids. Between the trimmed V and J ends, which lost 6 bases and 4 bases, there was a span of 16 bases. Germline V lookup: CDR1 SGHVS, CDR2 FQNEAQ. The CDR3 DNA sequence: TGTGCCAGCAGACGAACCCCTAGTCCTTACAATGAGCAGTTCTTC. Protein: CASRRTPSPYNEQFF.

This clonotype occurred a few times. The chain combines TRBV9 with TRBJ1-6, with 7 nucleotides matching TRBD1. The V and J ends lost 3 bases and 6 bases, in that order; junction bases with no gene match: 3. This CDR3 has 14 amino acids. The germline CDR1 and CDR2 sequences are SGDLS and YYNGEE. The CDR3 protein is CASSAGTANSPLHF. The CDR3 DNA reads TGTGCCAGCAGCGCCGGGACAGCTAATTCACCCCTCCACTTT.

The chain uses TRBV7-9 and TRBJ2-3; the D call may be TRBD1 or TRBD2 (5 bases each). The germline V gene encodes CDR1 SEHNR and CDR2 FQNEAQ (reference sequence). Trimming left V 1 base short and J 11 bases short, with 19 bases between. The CDR3 loop spans 15 amino acids. The chain's CDR3 is CASSLDVSGAVGQYF. The CDR3 DNA follows: TGTGCCAGCAGCTTAGACGTCTCCGGGGCCGTGGGGCAGTATTTT.